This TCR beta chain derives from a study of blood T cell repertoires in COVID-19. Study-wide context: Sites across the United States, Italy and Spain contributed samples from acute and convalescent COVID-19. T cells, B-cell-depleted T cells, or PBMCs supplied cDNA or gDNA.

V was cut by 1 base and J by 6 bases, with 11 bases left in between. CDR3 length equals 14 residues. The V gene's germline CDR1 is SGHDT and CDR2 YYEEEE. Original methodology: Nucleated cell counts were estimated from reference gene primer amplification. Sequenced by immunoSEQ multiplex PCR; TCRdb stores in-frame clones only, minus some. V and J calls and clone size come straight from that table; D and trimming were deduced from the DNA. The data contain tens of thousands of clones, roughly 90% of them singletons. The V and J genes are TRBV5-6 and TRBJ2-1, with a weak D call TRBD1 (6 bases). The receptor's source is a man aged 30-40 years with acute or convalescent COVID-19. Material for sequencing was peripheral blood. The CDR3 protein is CASSLRAGANEQFF. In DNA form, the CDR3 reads TGTGCCAGCAGCTTGAGGGCAGGGGCCAATGAGCAGTTCTTC.